The 6 T cell receptor beta chains in this list originate from one sample, sequenced in a study of cytomegalovirus exposure and HLA in healthy donors. Primers included in the PCR were 60 Vbeta and 13 Jbeta primers. The repertoire was sequenced with immunoSEQ multiplex PCR; TCRdb's copy has only in-frame clones and lacks some. This sample has 140,000 or so clones, with around 57% found just once. Sequenced input: PBMCs. The receptor set was obtained from a male donor in good health and CMV-seronegative.

The chain joins TRBV2 to TRBJ2-1; 12 positions match TRBD2. The CDR3 is 19 amino acids. V lost 7 bases and J lost 0; bases outside the gene matches: 13. Germline-derived CDR1 and CDR2 are SNHLY and FYNNEI. The CDR3 coding sequence is TGTGCCAGCACCGCCCTGGCTAGCGGGGGGGCGTTCTCCTACAATGAGCAGTTCTTC. Residues: CASTALASGGAFSYNEQFF.

V gene TRBV13 combines with J gene TRBJ1-2; D is perhaps TRBD1 (6 bases). V was pared by 0 bases and J by 3 bases, with 17 bases between. The CDR3 has 17 residues. Germline V gene data show CDR1 as PRHDT and CDR2 as FYEKMQ (reference sequence). Written as DNA, the CDR3 is TGTGCCAGCAGCTTAGGCAGGGGTCTTTCCAACTACTATGGCTACACCTTC. This encodes CASSLGRGLSNYYGYTF.

This sequence joins TRBV19 and TRBJ1-2; TRBD1 matches at 8 bases. This CDR3 contains 17 residues. The germline gives CDR1 LNHDA, CDR2 SQIVND (reference sequence). J gave up 2 bases and V 4 bases, and 12 bases lay outside the gene matches. CDR3 DNA sequence: TGTGCCAGTAGTAGGCAGGGGGCACCGCGTTCCAACTATGGCTACACCTTC. Its protein product is CASSRQGAPRSNYGYTF. The complete variable domain, with remaining parts taken from reference TRBV19 and TRBJ1-2, reads DGGITQSPKYLFRKEGQNVTLSCEQNLNHDAMYWYRQDPGQGLRLIYYSQIVNDFQKGDIAEGYSVSREKKESFPLTVTSAQKNPTAFYLCASSRQGAPRSNYGYTFGSGTRLTVV.

This clone was counted a few times. The chain recombines TRBV7-9 with TRBJ2-3; 11 nucleotides match TRBD2. The germline V gene has CDR1 SEHNR and CDR2 FQNEAQ (reference sequence). Trimming cost V 3 bases and J 4 bases; bases outside gene matches: 6. The CDR3 consists of 16 residues. Here the CDR3 reads CASSFLSGGAADTQYF. The CDR3 bases are TGTGCCAGCAGCTTCCTTAGCGGGGGGGCTGCAGATACGCAGTATTTT. Filled out from reference TRBV7-9 and TRBJ2-3, the complete variable domain reads DTGVSQNPRHKITKRGQNVTFRCDPISEHNRLYWYRQTLGQGPEFLTYFQNEAQLEKSRLLSDRFSAERPKGSFSTLEIQRTEQGDSAMYLCASSFLSGGAADTQYFGPGTRLTVL.

The genes are TRBV11-2 and TRBJ1-1; perhaps TRBD1 as D (5 bases). From germline, CDR1 is SGHAT and CDR2 FQNNGV. This CDR3 region has 14 residues. Trimming shortened V by 1 base and J by 4 bases, and 10 bases separated the two germline ends. The CDR3 loop reads CASSLGQGSTEAFF. The CDR3 bases are TGTGCCAGCAGCTTAGGGCAGGGATCCACTGAAGCTTTCTTT.

This clone was detected once. This chain joins TRBV30 and TRBJ1-2; tentatively, D is TRBD1 (6 bases). CDR1 and CDR2 (germline): GTSNPN, SVGIG (reference sequence). This CDR3 is built from 13 residues. Trimming stripped 5 bases from V and 2 bases from J, with 12 bases between. CDR3 sequence: CAWSPDRNYGYTF. The CDR3 nucleotides read TGTGCCTGGTCCCCTGACAGGAACTATGGCTACACCTTC. The whole variable domain, remainder taken from reference TRBV30 and TRBJ1-2, is SQTIHQWPATLVQPVGSPLSLECTVEGTSNPNLYWYRQAAGRGLQLLFYSVGIGQISSEVPQNLSASRPQDRQFILSSKKLLLSDSGFYLCAWSPDRNYGYTFGSGTRLTVV.